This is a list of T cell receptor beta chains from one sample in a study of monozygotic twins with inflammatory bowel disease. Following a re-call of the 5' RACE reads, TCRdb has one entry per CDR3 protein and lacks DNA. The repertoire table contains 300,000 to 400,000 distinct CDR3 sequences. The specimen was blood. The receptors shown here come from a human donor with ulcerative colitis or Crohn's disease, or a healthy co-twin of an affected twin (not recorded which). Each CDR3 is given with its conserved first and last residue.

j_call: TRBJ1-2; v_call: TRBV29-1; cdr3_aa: CSALQGPNYGYTF
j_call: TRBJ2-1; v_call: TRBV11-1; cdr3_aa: CASSLAPIGGPSSYNEQFF
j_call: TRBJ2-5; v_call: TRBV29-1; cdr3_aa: CSVQNGETQYF
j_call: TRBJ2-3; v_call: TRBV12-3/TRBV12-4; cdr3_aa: CASSFGQENTDTQYF
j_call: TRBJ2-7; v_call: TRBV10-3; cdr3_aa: CAATGAYEQYF
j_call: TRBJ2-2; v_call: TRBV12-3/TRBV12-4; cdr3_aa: CASSFQGRRELFF
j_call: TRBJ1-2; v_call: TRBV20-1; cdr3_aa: CSARDLRTGPTYGYTF
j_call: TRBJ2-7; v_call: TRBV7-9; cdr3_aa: CASSLGLSGPPYEQYF
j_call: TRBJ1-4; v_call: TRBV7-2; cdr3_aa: CASSLGYGNEKLFF
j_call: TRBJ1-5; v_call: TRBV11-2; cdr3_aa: CASSQTGIDQPQHF
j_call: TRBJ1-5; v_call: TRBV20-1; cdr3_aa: CSARAMGPQHF
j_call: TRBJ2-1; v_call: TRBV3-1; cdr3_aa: CASSPRQDVGEQFF
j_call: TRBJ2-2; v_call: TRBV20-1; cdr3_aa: CSAAERWGELFF
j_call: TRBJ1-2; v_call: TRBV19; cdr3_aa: CASTRTGSYGYTF
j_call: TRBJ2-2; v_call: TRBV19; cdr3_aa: CASSSNRIGELFF
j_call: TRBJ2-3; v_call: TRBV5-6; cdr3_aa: CASSVPGRGTDTQYF
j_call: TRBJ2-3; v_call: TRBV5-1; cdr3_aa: CASSLVGQESTDTQYF
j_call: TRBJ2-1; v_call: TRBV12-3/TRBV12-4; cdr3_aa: CASSFARLAGAGRSYNEQFF
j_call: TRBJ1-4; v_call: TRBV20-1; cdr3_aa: CSAGLGGGEKLFF
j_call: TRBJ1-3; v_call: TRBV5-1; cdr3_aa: CASSYLEGNSGNTIYF